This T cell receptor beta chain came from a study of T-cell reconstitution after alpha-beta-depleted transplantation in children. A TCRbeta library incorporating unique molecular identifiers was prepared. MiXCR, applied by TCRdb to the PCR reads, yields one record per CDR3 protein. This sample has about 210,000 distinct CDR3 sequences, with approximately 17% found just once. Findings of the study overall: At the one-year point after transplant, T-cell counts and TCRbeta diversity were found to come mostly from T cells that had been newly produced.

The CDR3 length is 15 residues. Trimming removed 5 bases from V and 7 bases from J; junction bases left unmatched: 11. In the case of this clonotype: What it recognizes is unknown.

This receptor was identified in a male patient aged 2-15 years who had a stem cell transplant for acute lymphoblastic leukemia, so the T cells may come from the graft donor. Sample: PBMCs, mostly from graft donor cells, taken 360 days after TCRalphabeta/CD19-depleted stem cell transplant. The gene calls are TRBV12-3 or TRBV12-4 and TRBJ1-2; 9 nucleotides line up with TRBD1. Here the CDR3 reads CASSLRDRAGSGYTF. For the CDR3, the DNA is TGTGCCAGCAGTCTCCGGGACAGGGCGGGTAGTGGCTACACCTTC.